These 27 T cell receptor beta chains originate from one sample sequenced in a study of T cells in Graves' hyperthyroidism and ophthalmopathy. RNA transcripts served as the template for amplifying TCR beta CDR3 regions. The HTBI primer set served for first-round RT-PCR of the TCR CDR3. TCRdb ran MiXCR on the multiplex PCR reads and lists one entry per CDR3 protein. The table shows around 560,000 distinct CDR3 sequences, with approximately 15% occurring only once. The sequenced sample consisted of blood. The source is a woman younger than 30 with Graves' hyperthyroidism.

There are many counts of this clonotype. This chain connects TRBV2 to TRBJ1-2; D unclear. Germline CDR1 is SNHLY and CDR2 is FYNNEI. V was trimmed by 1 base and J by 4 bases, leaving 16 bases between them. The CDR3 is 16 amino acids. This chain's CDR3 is CASSEEVQPHGYGYTF. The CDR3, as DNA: TGTGCCAGCAGTGAAGAGGTCCAGCCACATGGCTATGGCTACACCTTC.

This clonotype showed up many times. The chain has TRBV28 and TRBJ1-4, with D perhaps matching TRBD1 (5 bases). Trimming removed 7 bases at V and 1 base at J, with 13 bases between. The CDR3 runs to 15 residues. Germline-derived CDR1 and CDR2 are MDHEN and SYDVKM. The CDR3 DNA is TGTGCCAGCAACCCCTGGGGGTTAACTAATGAAAAACTGTTTTTT. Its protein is CASNPWGLTNEKLFF.

Written as DNA, the CDR3 is TGTGCCAGCTCCCAATCGGGACTAGCGGGTTCCTACGAGCAGTACTTC. Translated, it gives CASSQSGLAGSYEQYF. The V gene is TRBV18, the J gene TRBJ2-7, with 12 bases that match TRBD2. V lost 6 bases, J lost 1 base, and 7 bases stayed unmatched. The CDR3 length is 16 residues. CDR1 KGHSH and CDR2 LQKENI come from the germline V gene.

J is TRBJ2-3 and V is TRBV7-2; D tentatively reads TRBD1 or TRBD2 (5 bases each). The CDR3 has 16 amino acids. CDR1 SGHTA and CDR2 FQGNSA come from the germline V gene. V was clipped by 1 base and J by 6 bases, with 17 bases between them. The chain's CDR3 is CASSLGAVRWGDTQYF. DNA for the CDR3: TGTGCCAGCAGCTTAGGGGCGGTTCGCTGGGGGGATACGCAGTATTTT.

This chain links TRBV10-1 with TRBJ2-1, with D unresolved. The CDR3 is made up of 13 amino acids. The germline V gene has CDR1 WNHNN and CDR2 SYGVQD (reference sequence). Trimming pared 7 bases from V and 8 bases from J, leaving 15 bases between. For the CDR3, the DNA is TGCGCCAGCACCCAGTCCAGTTCGTATGAGCAGTTCTTC. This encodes CASTQSSSYEQFF.

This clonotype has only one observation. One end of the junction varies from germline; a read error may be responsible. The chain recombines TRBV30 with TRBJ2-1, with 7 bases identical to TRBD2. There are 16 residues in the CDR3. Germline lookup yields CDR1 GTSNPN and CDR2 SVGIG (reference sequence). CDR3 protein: CAWSVRAGVPYNEQLF. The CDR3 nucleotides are TGTGCCTGGAGTGTAAGGGCGGGAGTCCCCTACAATGAGCAGCTCTTC.

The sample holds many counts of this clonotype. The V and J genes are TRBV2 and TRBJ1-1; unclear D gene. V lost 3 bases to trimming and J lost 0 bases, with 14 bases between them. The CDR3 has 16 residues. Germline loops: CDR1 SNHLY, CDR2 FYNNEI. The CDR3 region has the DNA TGTGCCAGCAGTGAGCGGAAGGTGGCATTGAACACTGAAGCTTTCTTT. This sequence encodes CASSERKVALNTEAFF. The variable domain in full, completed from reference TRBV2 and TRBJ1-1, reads EPEVTQTPSHQVTQMGQEVILRCVPISNHLYFYWYRQILGQKVEFLVSFYNNEISEKSEIFDDQFSVERPDGSNFTLKIRSTKLEDSAMYFCASSERKVALNTEAFFGQGTRLTVV.

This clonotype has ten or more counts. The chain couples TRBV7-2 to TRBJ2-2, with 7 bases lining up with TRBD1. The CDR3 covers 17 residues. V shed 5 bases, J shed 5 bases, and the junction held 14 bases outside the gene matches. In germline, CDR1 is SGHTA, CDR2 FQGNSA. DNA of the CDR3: TGTGCCAGCAGCACCCTCGGGATGGGACAGCTAACCGGGGAGCTGTTTTTT. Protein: CASSTLGMGQLTGELFF.

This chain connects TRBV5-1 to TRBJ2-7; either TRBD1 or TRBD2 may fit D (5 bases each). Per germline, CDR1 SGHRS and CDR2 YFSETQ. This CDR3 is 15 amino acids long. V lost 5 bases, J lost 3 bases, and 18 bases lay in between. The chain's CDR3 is CASSLTTGPSYEQYF. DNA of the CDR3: TGCGCCAGCAGTCTGACTACGGGACCTAGCTACGAGCAGTACTTC.

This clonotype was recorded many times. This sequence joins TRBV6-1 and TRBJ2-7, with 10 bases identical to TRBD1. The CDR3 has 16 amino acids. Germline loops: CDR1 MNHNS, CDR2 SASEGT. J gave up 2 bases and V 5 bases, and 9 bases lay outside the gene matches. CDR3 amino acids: CASSTGTGAAAYEQYF. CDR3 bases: TGTGCCAGCAGTACCGGGACAGGGGCGGCCGCCTACGAGCAGTACTTC.

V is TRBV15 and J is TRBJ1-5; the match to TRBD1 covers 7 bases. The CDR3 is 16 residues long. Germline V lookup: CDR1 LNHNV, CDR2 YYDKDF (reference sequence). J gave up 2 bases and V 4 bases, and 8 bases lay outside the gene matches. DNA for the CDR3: TGTGCCACCAGCAAAACTACAGGGGAGGGCAATCAGCCCCAGCATTTT. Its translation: CATSKTTGEGNQPQHF.

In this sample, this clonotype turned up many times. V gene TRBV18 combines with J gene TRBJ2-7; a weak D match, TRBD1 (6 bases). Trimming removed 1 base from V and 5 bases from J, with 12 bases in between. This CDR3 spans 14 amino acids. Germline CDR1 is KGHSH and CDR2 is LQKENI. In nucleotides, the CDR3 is TGTGCCAGCTCACCACGGACAGATAAGGACGAGCAGTACTTC. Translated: CASSPRTDKDEQYF.

The DNA of the CDR3 is TGCGCCAGCAGCCAAGATTCATTCGCCGGGACTAGGATATACGAGCAGTACTTC. Its protein product is CASSQDSFAGTRIYEQYF. The V gene is TRBV4-1, the J gene TRBJ2-7, with TRBD2 matching 8 bases. Germline loops: CDR1 MGHRA, CDR2 YSYEKL. The J segment lost 4 bases and the V segment lost 0 bases, leaving 14 bases of the junction unmatched. This CDR3 spans 18 amino acids.

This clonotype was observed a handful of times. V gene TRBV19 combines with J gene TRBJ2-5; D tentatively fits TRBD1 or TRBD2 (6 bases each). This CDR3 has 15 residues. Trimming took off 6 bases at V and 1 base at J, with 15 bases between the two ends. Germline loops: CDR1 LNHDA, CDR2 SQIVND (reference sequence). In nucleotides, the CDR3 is TGTGCCAGTAGATACAGGGAGGCGATCCAAGAGACCCAGTACTTC. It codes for CASRYREAIQETQYF.

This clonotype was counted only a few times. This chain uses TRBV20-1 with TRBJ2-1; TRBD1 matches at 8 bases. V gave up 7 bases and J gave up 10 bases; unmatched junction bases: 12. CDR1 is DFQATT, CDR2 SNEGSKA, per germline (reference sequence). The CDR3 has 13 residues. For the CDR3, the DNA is TGCAGTGGCACTGGACAGGGTATTTACGAGCAGTTCTTC. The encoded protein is CSGTGQGIYEQFF.

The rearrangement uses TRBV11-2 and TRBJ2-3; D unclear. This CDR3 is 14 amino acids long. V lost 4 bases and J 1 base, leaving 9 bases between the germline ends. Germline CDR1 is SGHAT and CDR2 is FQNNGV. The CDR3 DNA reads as TGTGCCAGCAGCTCTGCGATCGGCACAGATACGCAGTATTTT. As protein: CASSSAIGTDTQYF.

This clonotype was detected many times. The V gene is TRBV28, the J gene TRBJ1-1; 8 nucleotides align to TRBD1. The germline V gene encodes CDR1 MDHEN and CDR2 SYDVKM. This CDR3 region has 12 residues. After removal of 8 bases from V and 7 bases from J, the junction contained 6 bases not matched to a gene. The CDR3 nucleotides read TGTGCCAGCTCAACAGGGGGGAGTGAAGCTTTCTTT. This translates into CASSTGGSEAFF.

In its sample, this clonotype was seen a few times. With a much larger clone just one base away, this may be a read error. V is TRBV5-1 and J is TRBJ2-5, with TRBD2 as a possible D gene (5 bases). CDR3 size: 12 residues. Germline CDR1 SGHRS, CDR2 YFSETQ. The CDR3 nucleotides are TGCGCCAGCAGCGGAGGCCAAGAGGCCCAGTACTTC. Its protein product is CASSGGQEAQYF.

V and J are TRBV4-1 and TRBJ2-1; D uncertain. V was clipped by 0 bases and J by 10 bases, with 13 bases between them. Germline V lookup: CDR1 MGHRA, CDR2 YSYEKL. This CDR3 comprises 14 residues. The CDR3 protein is CASSQEPTAREQFF. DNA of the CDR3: TGCGCCAGCAGCCAAGAGCCCACCGCCAGGGAGCAGTTCTTC.

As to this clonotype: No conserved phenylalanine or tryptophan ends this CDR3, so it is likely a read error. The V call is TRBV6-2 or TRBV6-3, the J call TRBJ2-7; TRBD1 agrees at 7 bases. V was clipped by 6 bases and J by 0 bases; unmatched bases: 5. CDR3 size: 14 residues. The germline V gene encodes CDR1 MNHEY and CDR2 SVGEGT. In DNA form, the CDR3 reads TGTGCCAGCAGATCGACAGGGATCTCCTACGAGCAGTACCTC. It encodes CASRSTGISYEQYL.

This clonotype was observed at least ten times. The CDR3 loop is CASSLGRGGEKLFF. The CDR3 nucleotides are TGTGCCAGCAGTTTGGGCAGGGGGGGGGAAAAACTGTTTTTT. This sequence joins TRBV12-3 or TRBV12-4 and TRBJ1-4, with 7 nucleotides matching TRBD1. The CDR3 contains 14 residues. V trimming: 3 bases; J trimming: 8 bases; junction bases outside the gene matches: 6.

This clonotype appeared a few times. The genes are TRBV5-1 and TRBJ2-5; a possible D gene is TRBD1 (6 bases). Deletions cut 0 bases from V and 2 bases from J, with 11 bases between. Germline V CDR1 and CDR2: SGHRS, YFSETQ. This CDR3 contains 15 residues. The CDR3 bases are TGCGCCAGCAGCTTGGTGGGGGCCCGGCAAGAGACCCAGTACTTC. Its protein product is CASSLVGARQETQYF.

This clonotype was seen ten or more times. CDR3 bases: TGTGCCAGCAGAGAGGGGATGAACACTGAAGCTTTCTTT. It encodes CASREGMNTEAFF. J is TRBJ1-1 and V is TRBV2; perhaps TRBD1 as D (5 bases). The V gene lost 6 bases and the J gene lost 0 bases, with 8 bases spanning the gap. From germline, CDR1 is SNHLY and CDR2 FYNNEI. The CDR3 length is 13 residues.

The CDR3 bases are TGCAGCGTTCTCCCCCCCGGGACAGGAACTACAGGGGGCTACACCTTC. Its protein is CSVLPPGTGTTGGYTF. V usage is TRBV29-1 and J usage is TRBJ1-2, with TRBD1 matching over 8 bases. Germline lookup yields CDR1 SQVTM and CDR2 ANQGSEA. The V segment lost 5 bases and the J segment 8 bases; nucleotides outside the gene matches: 19. The CDR3 has 16 residues.

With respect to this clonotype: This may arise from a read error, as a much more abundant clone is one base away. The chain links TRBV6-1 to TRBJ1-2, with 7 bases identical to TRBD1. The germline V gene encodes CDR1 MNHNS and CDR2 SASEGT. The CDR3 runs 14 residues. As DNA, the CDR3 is TGTGCCAGCAGCCGCCGACAGGGTTTGTGGGGCTGCACCTTC. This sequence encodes CASSRRQGLWGCTF.

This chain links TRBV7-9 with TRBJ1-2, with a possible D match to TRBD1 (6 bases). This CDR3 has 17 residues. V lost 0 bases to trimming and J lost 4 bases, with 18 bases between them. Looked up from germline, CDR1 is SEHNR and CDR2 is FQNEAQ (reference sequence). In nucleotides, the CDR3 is TGTGCCAGCAGCTTAGCCAAGGGGGGGCGCCCAGGCTATGGCTACACCTTC. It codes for CASSLAKGGRPGYGYTF.

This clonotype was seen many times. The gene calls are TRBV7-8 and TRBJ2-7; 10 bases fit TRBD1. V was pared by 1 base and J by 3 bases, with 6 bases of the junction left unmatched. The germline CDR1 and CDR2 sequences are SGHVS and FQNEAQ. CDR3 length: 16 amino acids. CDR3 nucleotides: TGTGCCAGCAGCTTAGTCGTGACAGGGGGCTTCTACGAGCAGTACTTC. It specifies CASSLVVTGGFYEQYF.